The next 7 T cell receptor beta chains were all read from a single sample in a study of regulatory T cells in long-lasting Graves disease. Sequencing libraries for TCR beta were prepared with iRepertoire HTBI primers and Arm-PCR of CDR3 regions. TCRdb called the multiplex PCR reads again in MiXCR, with one record for every CDR3 protein. The sample comprises some 450,000 distinct CDR3 sequences, 15% to 20% of which are singletons, and approximately 12% rests with the top ten. The time point here: newly diagnosed GD, antithyroid drugs for less than 3 months. RNA from PBMCs was the source of the TCR library. The sample was also linked to a second study, of T cells in Graves' hyperthyroidism and ophthalmopathy.

Sequenced here: peripheral blood mononuclear cells (PBMCs), sampled at new diagnosis, from a patient treated with antithyroid drugs. The receptors stem from a woman aged 25 to 45 with Graves disease.

This clonotype was seen many times. The chain joins TRBV2 to TRBJ2-3; 7 bases agree with TRBD1. The CDR3 is 14 amino acids. The germline gives CDR1 SNHLY, CDR2 FYNNEI. The J segment lost 6 bases and the V segment lost 4 bases, leaving 7 bases of the junction unmatched. The CDR3 loop is CASSGDSLSDTQYF. The CDR3 DNA follows: TGTGCCAGCAGTGGGGACAGTTTATCCGATACGCAGTATTTT.

This clonotype showed up just a few times. The chain recombines TRBV5-1 with TRBJ2-2; 8 bases fit TRBD1. The CDR3 is 16 amino acids. Trimming removed 1 base from V and 5 bases from J; junction bases left unmatched: 7. Germline V lookup: CDR1 SGHRS, CDR2 YFSETQ. CDR3 residues: CASSLTVGQGTGELFF. The CDR3 region has the DNA TGCGCCAGCAGCTTGACAGTAGGACAGGGAACCGGGGAGCTGTTTTTT. The full variable domain, completed using reference TRBV5-1 and TRBJ2-2, is KAGVTQTPRYLIKTRGQQVTLSCSPISGHRSVSWYQQTPGQGLQFLFEYFSETQRNKGNFPGRFSGRQFSNSRSEMNVSTLELGDSALYLCASSLTVGQGTGELFFGEGSRLTVL.

This clonotype has a count of ten or more. The chain links TRBV11-2 to TRBJ1-4; 7 nucleotides align to TRBD1. The germline V gene has CDR1 SGHAT and CDR2 FQNNGV. The J segment lost 7 bases and the V segment lost 5 bases, leaving 7 bases of the junction unmatched. This CDR3 is 14 amino acids long. Here the CDR3 DNA reads TGTGCCAGCAGCCTACGGGACAGCCTTGAAAAACTGTTTTTT. It encodes CASSLRDSLEKLFF.

The table lists this clonotype with a few counts. This sequence joins TRBV30 and TRBJ2-7, with D perhaps matching TRBD1 or TRBD2 (5 bases each). V lost 5 bases and J 0 bases, leaving 11 bases between the germline ends. Germline CDR1 GTSNPN, CDR2 SVGIG (reference sequence). The CDR3 extends over 13 amino acids. CDR3 nucleotides: TGTGCCTGGTCTGGGGGATACTCCTACGAGCAGTACTTC. Amino acids: CAWSGGYSYEQYF.

This clonotype was detected only a few times. This rearrangement joins TRBV19 to TRBJ1-5, with D possibly being TRBD1 (6 bases). Germline CDR1 reads LNHDA; CDR2 reads SQIVND (reference sequence). The CDR3 is made up of 15 amino acids. Trimming stripped 6 bases from V and 5 bases from J, with 17 bases between. The CDR3 coding sequence is TGTGCCAGTAGCCCAGGCAGGGGAAGTCATCAGCCCCAGCATTTT. It is translated as CASSPGRGSHQPQHF.

This clonotype was observed many times. The chain links TRBV28 to TRBJ2-1; 7 bases fit TRBD2. Per the germline V gene, CDR1 is MDHEN and CDR2 is SYDVKM. With 5 bases clipped from V and 4 bases from J, the junction kept 11 bases outside the gene matches. The CDR3 length is 16 residues. This chain's CDR3 is CASSPEVPSGYNEQFF. CDR3 bases: TGTGCCAGCAGTCCAGAGGTACCTAGCGGTTACAATGAGCAGTTCTTC.

This clonotype showed up many times. The chain is built from TRBV28 and TRBJ2-5; D gene ambiguous. The germline gives CDR1 MDHEN, CDR2 SYDVKM. V was clipped by 6 bases and J by 5 bases, with 10 bases between them. This CDR3 spans 12 amino acids. Here the CDR3 reads CASRSLSETQYF. The DNA for the CDR3 is TGTGCCAGCAGGTCGCTGTCGGAGACCCAGTACTTC.